The subject of this entry is one T cell receptor beta chain. Data came from immunoSEQ multiplex PCR; TCRdb stores just in-frame clones and leaves some out. The data show about 61,000 clones, around 87% seen once. Between the trimmed V and J ends, which lost 7 bases and 6 bases, there was a span of 19 bases. The CDR3 runs 15 residues. The V gene's germline CDR1 is SGHTA and CDR2 FQGNSA. The record originates from a study of technical replicates of blood from a few donors. The chain joins TRBV7-2 to TRBJ1-5, with D hard to call. The source material was PBMCs. This TCR came from a human donor in good health. Some clones in this sample may be carry-over from other donors' samples. The CDR3 region is CASTPSMEEGQPQHF. The CDR3 region has the DNA TGTGCCAGCACCCCCTCCATGGAGGAGGGTCAGCCCCAGCATTTT. Combining the CDR3 with reference TRBV7-2 and TRBJ1-5 gives the whole variable domain GAGVSQSPSNKVTEKGKDVELRCDPISGHTALYWYRQSLGQGLEFLIYFQGNSAPDKSGLPSDRFSAERTGGSVSTLTIQRTQQEDSAVYLCASTPSMEEGQPQHFGDGTRLSIL.